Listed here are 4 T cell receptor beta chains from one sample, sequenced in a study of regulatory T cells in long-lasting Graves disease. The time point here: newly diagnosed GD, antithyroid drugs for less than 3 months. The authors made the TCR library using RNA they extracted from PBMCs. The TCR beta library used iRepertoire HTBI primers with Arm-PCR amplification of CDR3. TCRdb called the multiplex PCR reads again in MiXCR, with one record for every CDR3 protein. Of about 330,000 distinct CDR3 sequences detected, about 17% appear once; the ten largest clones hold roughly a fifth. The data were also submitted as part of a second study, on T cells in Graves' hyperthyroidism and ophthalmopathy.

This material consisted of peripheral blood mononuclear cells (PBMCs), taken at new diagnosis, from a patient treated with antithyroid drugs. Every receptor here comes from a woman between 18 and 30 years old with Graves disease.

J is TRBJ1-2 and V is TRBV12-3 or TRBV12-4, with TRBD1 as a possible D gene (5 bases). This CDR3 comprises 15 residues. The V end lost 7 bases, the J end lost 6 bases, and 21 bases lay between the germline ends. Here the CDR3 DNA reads TGTGCCAGCACTAAACTAGGGGCAGGGTTAAATGGCTACACCTTC. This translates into CASTKLGAGLNGYTF.

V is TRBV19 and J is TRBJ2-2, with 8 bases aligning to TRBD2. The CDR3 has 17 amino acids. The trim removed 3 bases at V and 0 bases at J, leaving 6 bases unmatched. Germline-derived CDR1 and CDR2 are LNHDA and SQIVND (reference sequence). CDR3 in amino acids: CASSIPASGPNTGELFF. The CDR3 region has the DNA TGTGCCAGTAGTATTCCAGCTAGCGGGCCGAACACCGGGGAGCTGTTTTTT.

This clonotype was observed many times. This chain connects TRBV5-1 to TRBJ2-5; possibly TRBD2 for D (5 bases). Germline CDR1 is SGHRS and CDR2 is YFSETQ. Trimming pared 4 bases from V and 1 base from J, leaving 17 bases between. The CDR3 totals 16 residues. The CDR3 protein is CASSALGTGIQETQYF. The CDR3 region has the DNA TGCGCCAGCAGCGCCCTTGGTACGGGGATCCAAGAGACCCAGTACTTC.

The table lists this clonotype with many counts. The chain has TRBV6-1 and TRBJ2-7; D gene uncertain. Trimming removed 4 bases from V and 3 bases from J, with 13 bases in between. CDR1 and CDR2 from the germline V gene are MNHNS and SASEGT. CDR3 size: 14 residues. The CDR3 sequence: CASSANSGYYEQYF. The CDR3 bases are TGTGCCAGCAGTGCAAACAGTGGGTACTACGAGCAGTACTTC.